The present entry profiles one TCR beta chain with its context. The antigen is unknown. Amplified regions were TCR beta CDR3 sequences from RNA transcripts. A set of HTBI primers served as the primers for a first-round RT-PCR of the TCR CDR3. MiXCR was run by TCRdb on the multiplex PCR reads, yielding one entry per CDR3 protein. The table records about 460,000 distinct CDR3 sequences, about 20% of them present only once. Ophthalmopathy cases scored 3 or more on the Clinical Activity Score and 4 or more on NOSPECS grade, with duration below 3 months. Each diagnosis was grounded in clinical symptoms, serum thyroxine and TRAb, thyroid ultrasound, and orbital computed tomography. The data stem from a study of T cells in Graves' hyperthyroidism and ophthalmopathy. Germline lookup yields CDR1 MNHEY and CDR2 SVGEGT. The CDR3 totals 12 residues. The V end lost 6 bases, the J end lost 0 bases, and 5 bases lay between the germline ends.

Notes on the study in general: Model predictions of ophthalmopathy came a median about 6.3 months before onset. Through a model of 13 V-J features, ophthalmopathy was separated from stable hyperthyroidism.

The rearrangement uses TRBV6-2 or TRBV6-3 and TRBJ1-1; D is undetermined. Source material: blood. This sequence originates from a woman in her seventies with Graves' ophthalmopathy. DNA of the CDR3: TGTGCCAGCAGAGAGATGAACACTGAAGCTTTCTTT. Amino acid sequence: CASREMNTEAFF.